The present entry profiles one T cell receptor beta chain with its context. Its specificity is not known. The conserved phenylalanine or tryptophan normally closing the CDR3 is absent here, so this likely arose from a read error. This CDR3 spans 15 amino acids. V lost 6 bases and J lost 9; bases outside the gene matches: 13. Per the germline V gene, CDR1 is MNHNS and CDR2 is SASEGT. This sample's RNA came from whole unsorted tissue. More than 3 cm separated this lung sample from the edge of the tumor. The data were taken from a study of tumor and adjacent non-tumor tissue in lung cancer. Study at large: Patients comprised roughly 12 adenocarcinoma, a couple of squamous cell carcinoma and 1 small cell lung cancer.

A modified ARM-PCR protocol with three rounds of nested PCR amplified TCRbeta. Using its own MiXCR run on the multiplex PCR reads, TCRdb lists one record per CDR3 protein. Altogether 94,000 or so distinct CDR3 sequences are present, around 80% being singletons, with the ten largest covering around a fifth. Study conclusions and caveats: Tumor repertoires had a smaller top 100 clone share than normal lung. Compared with tumor, normal lung showed significantly lower TCR diversity.

V usage is TRBV6-1 and J usage is TRBJ2-4; TRBD1 matches 8 bases. The sequenced sample was distant non-tumor lung tissue. The sequence came from a woman aged 45-65 years with non-small cell lung cancer. The CDR3 sequence: CASSQLQGQEGIQYL. The CDR3 region has the DNA TGTGCCAGCAGCCAGTTGCAGGGACAGGAGGGCATTCAGTACTTA.